A single T cell receptor (beta chain) is shown here with its context. The data belong to a study of T cell responses to AZD1222 COVID-19 vaccine. The protocol was immunoSEQ multiplex PCR, while the TCRdb copy is restricted to in-frame clones and leaves out a portion. The top ten hold approximately 5.6% of the sample, which has about 110,000 clones, about 93% seen once. The germline V gene has CDR1 MNHEY and CDR2 SVGAGI. Trimming removed 6 bases at V and 7 bases at J, with 13 bases between. This CDR3 spans 13 amino acids. The chain recombines TRBV6-5 with TRBJ1-5; TRBD1 might be the D (5 bases). This sequence originates from an adult who received the AZD1222 COVID-19 vaccine. Sequences were derived from peripheral blood, sampled 28 days after the second AZD1222 dose. The CDR3 DNA follows: TGTGCCAGCAGCACCAGGGAAGGGCAGCCCCAGCATTTT. This translates into CASSTREGQPQHF.